These 5 T cell receptor beta chains originate from one sample sequenced in a study of OX40 agonist ivuxolimab in advanced cancers. Sequencing used immunoSEQ multiplex PCR; TCRdb keeps in-frame clones, though not all of them. The table has 57,000 or so clones, around four fifths seen once. Source: CD4+ or CD8+ T cells sorted from blood, taken in a trial of the OX40 agonist ivuxolimab. The receptors derive from an adult with an advanced solid tumor such as melanoma, head and neck, liver or kidney cancer.

The J gene is TRBJ2-6, the V gene TRBV7-3; no clear D gene. Germline CDR1 and CDR2: SGHTA and FQGTGA. The CDR3 is 14 amino acids. Trimming left V 7 bases short and J 3 bases short, with 10 bases between. The DNA for the CDR3 is TGTGCCAGCAATTGGACCTATGGGGCCAACGTCCTGACTTTC. It specifies CASNWTYGANVLTF.

V usage is TRBV4-1 and J usage is TRBJ1-2; no clear D gene. The CDR3 has 14 residues. The germline V gene encodes CDR1 MGHRA and CDR2 YSYEKL. Trimming took 0 bases from V and 4 from J, leaving 9 bases between them. CDR3 protein: CASSQDRSFYGYTF. The DNA of the CDR3 is TGCGCCAGCAGCCAAGATCGCAGTTTCTATGGCTACACCTTC.

The chain joins TRBV2 to TRBJ1-6; D remains ambiguous. V was trimmed by 4 bases and J by 3 bases, leaving 7 bases between them. CDR3 length equals 14 residues. The germline gives CDR1 SNHLY, CDR2 FYNNEI. The CDR3 DNA reads as TGTGCCAGCAGTGCTCGGGGCTATAATTCACCCCTCCACTTT. It yields the protein CASSARGYNSPLHF. The variable domain in full, with the rest retrieved from reference TRBV2 and TRBJ1-6, is EPEVTQTPSHQVTQMGQEVILRCVPISNHLYFYWYRQILGQKVEFLVSFYNNEISEKSEIFDDQFSVERPDGSNFTLKIRSTKLEDSAMYFCASSARGYNSPLHFGNGTRLTVT.

The chain joins TRBV9 to TRBJ2-1; 9 bases fit TRBD2. Germline CDR1 is SGDLS and CDR2 is YYNGEE. The J segment lost 5 bases and the V segment lost 2 bases, leaving 5 bases of the junction unmatched. The length of the CDR3 is 15 residues. Written as DNA, the CDR3 is TGTGCCAGCAGCGTCAGCAGCGGGGGGCACAATGAGCAGTTCTTC. This translates into CASSVSSGGHNEQFF.

This rearrangement joins TRBV5-1 to TRBJ2-2; unclear D gene. The germline CDR1 and CDR2 sequences are SGHRS and YFSETQ. V was shortened by 3 bases and J by 4 bases, with 13 bases between the two germline ends. CDR3 length: 15 amino acids. This CDR3 reads CASSSPYAPTGELFF. The CDR3 DNA is TGCGCCAGCAGCTCCCCCTATGCCCCCACCGGGGAGCTGTTTTTT.